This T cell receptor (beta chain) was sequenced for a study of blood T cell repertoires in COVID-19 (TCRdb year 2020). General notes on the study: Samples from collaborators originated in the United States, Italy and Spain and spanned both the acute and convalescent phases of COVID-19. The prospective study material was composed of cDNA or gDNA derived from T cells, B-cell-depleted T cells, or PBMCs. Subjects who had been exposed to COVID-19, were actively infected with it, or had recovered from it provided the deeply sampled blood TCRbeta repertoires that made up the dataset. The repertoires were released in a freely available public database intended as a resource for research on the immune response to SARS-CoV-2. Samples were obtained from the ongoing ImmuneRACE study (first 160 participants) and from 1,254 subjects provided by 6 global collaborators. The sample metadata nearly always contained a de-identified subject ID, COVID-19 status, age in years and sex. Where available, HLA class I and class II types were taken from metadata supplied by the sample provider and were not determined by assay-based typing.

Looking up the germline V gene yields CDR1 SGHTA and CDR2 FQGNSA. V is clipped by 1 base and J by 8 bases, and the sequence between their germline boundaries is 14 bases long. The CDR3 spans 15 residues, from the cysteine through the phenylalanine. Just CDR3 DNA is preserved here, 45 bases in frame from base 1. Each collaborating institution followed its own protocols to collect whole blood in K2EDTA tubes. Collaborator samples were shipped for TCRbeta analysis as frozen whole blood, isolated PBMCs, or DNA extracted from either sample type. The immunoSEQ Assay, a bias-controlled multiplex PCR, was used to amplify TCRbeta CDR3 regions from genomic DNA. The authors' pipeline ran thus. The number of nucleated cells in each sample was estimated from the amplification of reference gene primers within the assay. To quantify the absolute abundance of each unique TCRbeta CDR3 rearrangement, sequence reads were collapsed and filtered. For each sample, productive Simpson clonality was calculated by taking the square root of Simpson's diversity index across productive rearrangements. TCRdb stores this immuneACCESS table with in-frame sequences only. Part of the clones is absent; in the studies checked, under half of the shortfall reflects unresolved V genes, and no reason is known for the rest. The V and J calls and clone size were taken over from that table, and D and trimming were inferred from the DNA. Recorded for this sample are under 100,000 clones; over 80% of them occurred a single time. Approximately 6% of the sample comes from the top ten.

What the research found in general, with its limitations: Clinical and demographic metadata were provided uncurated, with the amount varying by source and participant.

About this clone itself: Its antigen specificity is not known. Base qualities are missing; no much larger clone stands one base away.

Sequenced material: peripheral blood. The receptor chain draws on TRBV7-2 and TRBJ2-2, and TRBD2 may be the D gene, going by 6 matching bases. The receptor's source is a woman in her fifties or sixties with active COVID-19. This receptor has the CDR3 CASSLVGGGLGELFF. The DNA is TGTGCCAGCAGCTTAGTTGGTGGGGGGTTGGGGGAGCTGTTTTTT.